This entry describes one TCR beta chain. Assay: immunoSEQ multiplex PCR; the TCRdb copy retains only in-frame clones and omits some. Of about 230,000 clones listed, 85% are singletons. This entry is derived from a study of blood T cell repertoires in COVID-19. Study-level information: Collection of acute and convalescent COVID-19 samples took place in the United States, Italy and Spain. From T cells, B-cell-depleted T cells, or PBMCs came the material, which was cDNA or gDNA.

Germline V gives CDR1 LGHNA, CDR2 YSLEER. The CDR3 length is 15 residues. V was pared by 1 base and J by 5 bases, with 12 bases between. The TCR comes from a man between 35 and 55 years old with acute or convalescent COVID-19. The chain joins TRBV4-3 to TRBJ2-1; D remains ambiguous. Sequenced: peripheral blood. CDR3 DNA: TGCGCCAGCAGCCAAGGGGCTGTTACCCACAATGAGCAGTTCTTC. The encoded protein is CASSQGAVTHNEQFF.